One sample yielded the 25 T cell receptor beta chains listed below, sequenced in a study of Ad26.COV2.S vaccination and SARS-CoV-2 variants. Profiling relied on immunoSEQ multiplex PCR, and the TCRdb table lists in-frame clones only, not all of them. The sample lists about 400,000 clones, approximately 91% occurring once. The treatment here: around 19 received Ad26.COV2.S at low or high dose, single or two shots; several received placebo; per-sample allocation not given. Samples came from day 63 after the first vaccine or placebo injection. The sample was peripheral blood, taken in a trial of Ad26.COV2.S vaccine versus placebo. These TCRs come from a person aged 18 to 65 who received the Ad26.COV2.S COVID-19 vaccine or a placebo.

This chain connects TRBV7-2 to TRBJ2-2; D not resolved. The CDR3 sequence is 14 residues long. Germline V gene data show CDR1 as SGHTA and CDR2 as FQGNSA. V gave up 3 bases and J gave up 1 base, with 6 bases separating them. The CDR3 loop reads CASSLTRNTGELFF. As DNA, the CDR3 is TGTGCCAGCAGCTTGACGCGGAACACCGGGGAGCTGTTTTTT.

The V and J genes are TRBV6-5 and TRBJ2-4; 8 positions agree with TRBD1. Germline CDR1 MNHEY, CDR2 SVGAGI. The CDR3 contains 14 residues. With V trimmed by 5 bases and J by 6 bases, 6 bases remained unmatched. The CDR3 reads CASSPTGEANIQYF. DNA for the CDR3: TGTGCCAGCAGTCCGACAGGGGAAGCAAACATTCAGTACTTC.

This rearrangement joins TRBV2 to TRBJ2-7; the match to TRBD2 covers 14 bases. This CDR3 contains 16 residues. Per germline, CDR1 SNHLY and CDR2 FYNNEI. The V and J ends lost 5 bases and 5 bases, in that order; junction bases with no gene match: 8. The DNA for the CDR3 is TGTGCCAGCAGTAGACCGGGACTAGCGGGAGTAAACGAGCAGTACTTC. Translation: CASSRPGLAGVNEQYF.

The chain's CDR3 is CASSLVGLAGSEQYF. Here the CDR3 DNA reads TGCGCCAGCAGCTTGGTCGGACTAGCGGGATCCGAGCAGTACTTC. The V call is TRBV5-1, the J call TRBJ2-7, with 12 bases lining up with TRBD2. V gave up 0 bases and J gave up 6 bases; unmatched junction bases: 4. Germline CDR1 is SGHRS and CDR2 is YFSETQ. This CDR3 is built from 15 residues.

This chain connects TRBV11-3 to TRBJ1-6; D call uncertain. CDR3 length equals 14 residues. V shed 2 bases and J shed 5 bases, with 7 bases lying between them. From germline, CDR1 is SGHNT and CDR2 YENEEA. The CDR3 protein is CASSLPRDNSPLHF. In DNA form, the CDR3 reads TGTGCCAGCAGCTTACCCCGGGATAATTCACCCCTCCACTTT.

The gene calls are TRBV15 and TRBJ1-2; D is undetermined. Trimming stripped 4 bases from V and 6 bases from J, with 15 bases between. Looked up from germline, CDR1 is LNHNV and CDR2 is YYDKDF (reference sequence). The CDR3 contains 14 residues. This chain's CDR3 is CATSKGPEGNGYTF. CDR3 sequence (DNA): TGTGCCACCAGCAAAGGTCCCGAGGGAAATGGCTACACCTTC.

The rearrangement uses TRBV12-5 and TRBJ2-7; 8 bases are shared with TRBD1. Germline assignment: CDR1 LGHNT and CDR2 FRNRAP. V dropped 0 bases and J dropped 2; count of bases not matched to a gene: 6. There are 16 residues in the CDR3. The CDR3 region is CASGLVRQGAPYEQYF. The CDR3 nucleotides are TGTGCTAGTGGTTTGGTACGGCAGGGGGCTCCCTACGAGCAGTACTTC.

The chain recombines TRBV19 with TRBJ2-5, with D possibly called TRBD1 or TRBD2 (5 bases each). CDR1 and CDR2 from the germline V gene are LNHDA and SQIVND (reference sequence). Trimming removed 7 bases at V and 3 bases at J, with 12 bases between. This CDR3 is 13 amino acids long. The CDR3: CASNGREKETQYF. The DNA of the CDR3 is TGTGCCAGTAATGGCAGGGAGAAAGAGACCCAGTACTTC.

There are a few counts of this clone. The V call is TRBV11-3, the J call TRBJ2-1; 9 bases agree with TRBD2. The CDR3 is made up of 15 amino acids. In germline, CDR1 is SGHNT, CDR2 YENEEA. The V and J ends lost 1 base and 2 bases, in that order; junction bases with no gene match: 0. CDR3 nucleotide sequence: TGTGCCAGCAGCTTAGGACTAGCGGCCTACAATGAGCAGTTCTTC. It codes for CASSLGLAAYNEQFF.

The chain has TRBV24-1 and TRBJ2-1; TRBD2 matches at 7 bases. CDR1 and CDR2 (germline): KGHDR, SFDVKD. J gave up 6 bases and V 8 bases, and 6 bases lay outside the gene matches. The CDR3 length is 13 residues. CDR3 sequence: CATTGLVGNEQFF. The CDR3 region has the DNA TGTGCCACCACTGGACTAGTAGGCAATGAGCAGTTCTTC.

The chain is built from TRBV5-6 and TRBJ2-4, with a tentative D call TRBD1 (5 bases). Deletions cut 2 bases from V and 0 bases from J, with 12 bases between. The CDR3 extends over 16 amino acids. From germline, CDR1 is SGHDT and CDR2 YYEEEE. CDR3 bases: TGTGCCAGCAGCTTATTGGGGCCCACAGCCAAAAACATTCAGTACTTC. Protein product: CASSLLGPTAKNIQYF.

The chain joins TRBV28 to TRBJ2-7, with 11 bases identical to TRBD1. Germline V lookup: CDR1 MDHEN, CDR2 SYDVKM. Unmatched junction bases numbered 9, after V lost 5 bases and J lost 0 bases. The CDR3 sequence is 17 residues long. CDR3 residues: CASSIWDRGENSYEQYF. DNA of the CDR3: TGTGCCAGCAGTATCTGGGACAGGGGGGAAAACTCCTACGAGCAGTACTTC.

This chain joins TRBV27 and TRBJ2-7; unclear D gene. The ends were cut back, 5 bases at V and 7 bases at J, with 3 bases in the middle. Per the germline V gene, CDR1 is MNHEY and CDR2 is SMNVEV (reference sequence). The CDR3 is made up of 9 amino acids. In nucleotides, the CDR3 is TGTGCCAGCAGTCTAGAGCAGTACTTC. This codes for CASSLEQYF.

The J gene is TRBJ1-2, the V gene TRBV5-6; 7 positions agree with TRBD1. The CDR3 totals 14 residues. V lost 0 bases and J lost 3; bases outside the gene matches: 2. The germline CDR1 and CDR2 sequences are SGHDT and YYEEEE. CDR3 sequence: CASSLGDSYYGYTF. CDR3 DNA: TGTGCCAGCAGCTTGGGGGACAGTTACTATGGCTACACCTTC.

Of note for this clone: This sample includes further DNA sequences coding for the same CDR3. This chain connects TRBV7-2 to TRBJ2-3; D possibly uses TRBD1 or TRBD2 (5 bases each). From germline, CDR1 is SGHTA and CDR2 FQGNSA. V lost 4 bases and J 5 bases, leaving 7 bases between the germline ends. The CDR3 loop spans 12 amino acids. CDR3: CASSSGGDTQYF. Here the CDR3 DNA reads TGTGCCAGCAGCTCTGGGGGAGATACGCAGTATTTT.

This sequence joins TRBV18 and TRBJ1-5, with 8 bases matching TRBD1. CDR3 length: 16 amino acids. CDR1 is KGHSH and CDR2 is LQKENI in the germline V gene. V was clipped by 5 bases and J by 2 bases; unmatched bases: 8. CDR3 sequence reads: CASSSQGARRNQPQHF. The CDR3 bases are TGTGCCAGCTCATCCCAGGGGGCTAGGCGCAATCAGCCCCAGCATTTT.

This chain uses TRBV29-1 with TRBJ1-1, with D unresolved. Trimming took 4 bases from V and 8 from J, leaving 11 bases between them. Germline V CDR1 and CDR2: SQVTM, ANQGSEA. The CDR3 totals 11 residues. This CDR3 reads CSVAQRVEAFF. CDR3 DNA: TGCAGCGTTGCACAGAGAGTAGAAGCTTTCTTT.

This clone was observed a few times. This sequence joins TRBV11-2 and TRBJ2-5, with 7 bases lining up with TRBD2. The junction had 13 bases not matched to a gene; V was cut back by 0 bases and J by 3 bases. The CDR3 is made up of 18 amino acids. Germline-derived CDR1 and CDR2 are SGHAT and FQNNGV. CDR3 protein: CASSLEFWRTRGEETQYF. The DNA of the CDR3 is TGTGCCAGCAGCTTAGAATTTTGGCGGACTAGGGGTGAAGAGACCCAGTACTTC.

This sequence joins TRBV19 and TRBJ2-2, with D perhaps matching TRBD1 (6 bases). The germline CDR1 and CDR2 sequences are LNHDA and SQIVND (reference sequence). Trimming took 7 bases from V and 2 from J, leaving 11 bases between them. The CDR3 covers 14 residues. The chain's CDR3 is CASKTGANTGELFF. In DNA form, the CDR3 reads TGTGCCAGTAAGACAGGAGCCAACACCGGGGAGCTGTTTTTT.

The rearrangement links TRBV9 to TRBJ2-1, with 8 positions matching TRBD1. The ends lost 5 bases at V and 7 bases at J; junction bases unmatched: 5. Germline CDR1 is SGDLS and CDR2 is YYNGEE. The CDR3 runs 13 residues. CDR3 region: CASSSGGRNEQFF. Written as DNA, the CDR3 is TGTGCCAGCAGTTCAGGGGGCCGAAATGAGCAGTTCTTC.

This chain joins TRBV4-1 and TRBJ1-5; no definite D call. The germline V gene has CDR1 MGHRA and CDR2 YSYEKL. V lost 0 bases and J lost 4, with 7 bases in between. The CDR3 runs to 14 residues. CDR3 bases: TGCGCCAGCAGCCAAGATCGAGGGAATCAGCCCCAGCATTTT. Translation gives CASSQDRGNQPQHF.

The chain recombines TRBV28 with TRBJ1-6, with 9 bases fitting TRBD1. In germline, CDR1 is MDHEN, CDR2 SYDVKM. After removal of 2 bases from V and 9 bases from J, the junction contained 8 bases not matched to a gene. CDR3 length: 16 amino acids. The CDR3 protein is CASSLRQGEVGSPLHF. The CDR3 nucleotides read TGTGCCAGCAGTTTACGACAGGGGGAAGTGGGTTCACCCCTCCACTTT.

The chain combines TRBV5-5 with TRBJ1-6; D uncertain. This CDR3 has 17 residues. V lost 0 bases to trimming and J lost 7 bases, with 17 bases between them. Germline V gives CDR1 SGHKS, CDR2 YYEKEE (reference sequence). The CDR3 is CASSLANMAPSNSPLHF. The CDR3 bases are TGTGCCAGCAGCTTGGCCAATATGGCGCCCTCAAATTCACCCCTCCACTTT.

The rearrangement joins TRBV28 to TRBJ2-1; 9 bases are shared with TRBD2. J was trimmed by 6 bases and V by 6 bases; bases with no gene match: 6. Germline loops: CDR1 MDHEN, CDR2 SYDVKM. The CDR3 runs 14 residues. CDR3 DNA: TGTGCCAGCAGCGTAGCGGGAGCGGTCAATGAGCAGTTCTTC. Protein product: CASSVAGAVNEQFF.

V is TRBV6-5 and J is TRBJ2-1; no clear D. Per germline, CDR1 MNHEY and CDR2 SVGAGI. This CDR3 region has 13 residues. Deletions cut 7 bases from V and 10 bases from J, with 17 bases between. CDR3 sequence (DNA): TGTGCCAGCACCCAGGTTGGGCACGGAGAGCAGTTCTTC. The encoded protein is CASTQVGHGEQFF.